The 14 T cell receptor beta chains below were found in one sample sequenced in a study of cytomegalovirus exposure and HLA in healthy donors. Primers: 60 Vbeta forward and 13 Jbeta reverse. Profiled with immunoSEQ multiplex PCR; TCRdb holds only in-frame clones, not every one. Among tens of thousands of clones listed, around 80% were seen once. The sequencing input was PBMCs. The receptors were gathered from a man between 50 and 59 years old in good health and CMV-seropositive.

The chain combines TRBV7-2 with TRBJ2-2, with D possibly TRBD1 on 6 matching bases. CDR1 is SGHTA and CDR2 is FQGNSA in the germline V gene. With 6 bases removed from V and 1 base from J, the gap between germline ends came to 12 bases. There are 15 residues in the CDR3. The CDR3 reads CASSQGTQNTGELFF. The CDR3, as DNA: TGTGCCAGCAGTCAAGGGACACAGAACACCGGGGAGCTGTTTTTT.

This clone was detected once. The chain links TRBV6-5 to TRBJ1-4, with 7 bases lining up with TRBD1. CDR3 size: 14 residues. Germline loops: CDR1 MNHEY, CDR2 SVGAGI. With V trimmed by 5 bases and J by 7 bases, 7 bases remained unmatched. Here the CDR3 reads CASSDLGGGEKLFF. CDR3 nucleotides: TGTGCCAGCAGTGACTTAGGGGGCGGTGAAAAACTGTTTTTT.

This clone has just a few counts. The rearrangement uses TRBV14 and TRBJ2-1; the match to TRBD1 covers 9 bases. V trimming: 3 bases; J trimming: 3 bases; junction bases outside the gene matches: 12. The germline CDR1 and CDR2 sequences are SGHDN and FVKESK. This CDR3 is 18 amino acids long. CDR3 in DNA: TGTGCCAGCAGCCAGCACTTCGACAGGGGGGAATACTACAATGAGCAGTTCTTC. This sequence encodes CASSQHFDRGEYYNEQFF.

In this sample, this clone turned up once. The chain carries TRBV6-5 and TRBJ1-2; no clear D gene. V dropped 3 bases and J dropped 0 bases, with 8 bases sitting between them. There are 14 residues in the CDR3. Germline loops: CDR1 MNHEY, CDR2 SVGAGI. The CDR3 bases are TGTGCCAGCAGTTATTCAGGATCTAACTATGGCTACACCTTC. Amino acid sequence: CASSYSGSNYGYTF.

J is TRBJ2-2 and V is TRBV5-5; 7 positions match TRBD1. The V and J ends lost 1 base and 8 bases, in that order; junction bases with no gene match: 8. The length of the CDR3 is 15 residues. Germline values: CDR1 SGHKS, CDR2 YYEKEE (reference sequence). DNA of the CDR3: TGTGCCAGCAGCTTGTGGAGTGAGGGGGCAGGGGAGCTGTTTTTT. The encoded protein is CASSLWSEGAGELFF. Variable domain in full (rest from reference TRBV5-5 and TRBJ2-2): DAGVTQSPTHLIKTRGQQVTLRCSPISGHKSVSWYQQVLGQGPQFIFQYYEKEERGRGNFPDRFSARQFPNYSSELNVNALLLGDSALYLCASSLWSEGAGELFFGEGSRLTVL.

V usage is TRBV5-5 and J usage is TRBJ2-3; no clear D gene. Germline assignment: CDR1 SGHKS and CDR2 YYEKEE (reference sequence). V lost 2 bases to trimming and J lost 0 bases, with 10 bases between them. The CDR3 is made up of 15 amino acids. CDR3 amino acids: CASSFYDGSTDTQYF. The CDR3 nucleotides are TGTGCCAGCAGCTTCTATGACGGGAGCACAGATACGCAGTATTTT.

The chain couples TRBV7-2 to TRBJ2-2; tentative D call: TRBD2 (6 bases). V was shortened by 1 base and J by 1 base, with 10 bases between the two germline ends. The CDR3 is made up of 16 amino acids. The germline V gene has CDR1 SGHTA and CDR2 FQGNSA. CDR3 DNA: TGTGCCAGCAGCTTAGGCGGCGGGGTGAACACCGGGGAGCTGTTTTTT. It specifies CASSLGGGVNTGELFF.

CDR3 region: CASSGFRTGKDEKLFF. The CDR3 nucleotides are TGTGCCAGCAGTGGGTTTAGGACAGGGAAGGACGAAAAACTGTTTTTT. This chain uses TRBV28 with TRBJ1-4; the match to TRBD1 covers 8 bases. Germline loops: CDR1 MDHEN, CDR2 SYDVKM. The CDR3 is 16 amino acids. V shed 5 bases, J shed 8 bases, and the junction held 13 bases outside the gene matches.

The chain is built from TRBV4-3 and TRBJ1-5; 7 nucleotides agree with TRBD1. Germline V gene lookup returns CDR1 LGHNA and CDR2 YSLEER. V lost 3 bases to trimming and J lost 4 bases; unmatched junction nucleotides: 6. The CDR3 has 15 amino acids. The CDR3 DNA reads TGCGCCAGCAGCCAGGCCGGACAGGTAAATCAGCCCCAGCATTTT. This codes for CASSQAGQVNQPQHF.

The chain has TRBV7-2 and TRBJ1-6; possibly TRBD1 for D (5 bases). This CDR3 region has 15 residues. Germline loops: CDR1 SGHTA, CDR2 FQGNSA. Trimming left V 1 base short and J 10 bases short, with 14 bases between. CDR3 DNA: TGTGCCAGCAGCTTAGGTGCCGGGGGTGGATCACCCCTCCACTTT. This sequence encodes CASSLGAGGGSPLHF.

On this clone itself: At one end, the junction sequence differs from germline, possibly due to a read error. The V and J genes are TRBV7-3 and TRBJ1-6; weak D call: TRBD1 (5 bases). Germline V gene lookup returns CDR1 SGHTA and CDR2 FQGTGA. This CDR3 comprises 13 residues. CDR3 protein: CASSLDLGGPLLF. The CDR3 DNA reads as TGTGCCAGCAGCTTAGACCTGGGGGGACCCCTGTTATTT.

The chain has TRBV7-9 and TRBJ1-5, with D uncertain. V dropped 5 bases and J dropped 6 bases, with 14 bases sitting between them. CDR3 size: 14 residues. From germline, CDR1 is SEHNR and CDR2 FQNEAQ (reference sequence). Here the CDR3 reads CASSQSGSRQPQHF. The CDR3 region has the DNA TGTGCCAGCAGCCAATCAGGATCTCGTCAGCCCCAGCATTTT.

The V and J genes are TRBV28 and TRBJ2-7, with 11 bases identical to TRBD1. Germline V gene sequence: CDR1 MDHEN, CDR2 SYDVKM. V gave up 0 bases and J gave up 4 bases; unmatched junction bases: 5. The CDR3 is 16 residues long. The CDR3 DNA follows: TGTGCCAGCAGTTTATGGTCCGGACAGGGGGCTTACGAGCAGTACTTC. This codes for CASSLWSGQGAYEQYF.

The rearrangement joins TRBV11-2 to TRBJ2-7; 8 bases line up with TRBD1. Unmatched junction bases numbered 3, after V lost 2 bases and J lost 3 bases. The CDR3 extends over 14 amino acids. Germline CDR1 reads SGHAT; CDR2 reads FQNNGV. Here the CDR3 reads CASSLQGAYYEQYF. The CDR3 DNA is TGTGCCAGCAGCTTACAGGGGGCCTACTACGAGCAGTACTTC.